Listed below are T cell receptor beta chains from one sample, sequenced in a study of cytomegalovirus exposure and HLA in healthy donors. Sequencing used immunoSEQ multiplex PCR; TCRdb keeps in-frame clones, though not all of them. The table records about 130,000 clones, roughly 80% of them present only once. Sequencing was carried out using PBMCs. Every receptor here comes from a girl aged 2 to 9 in good health and CMV-seronegative. CDR3s leave out the opening cysteine and the closing phenylalanine or tryptophan.

V gene,J gene,CDR3 length,CDR3 protein
TRBV2,TRBJ2-7,13,ASSEPDARDYEQY
TRBV7-9,TRBJ1-1,11,ASSLRRDTEAF
TRBV30,TRBJ1-4,13,AWSVRGGRNEKLF
TRBV28,TRBJ2-7,14,ASRPGQGPPPYEQY
TRBV19,TRBJ2-7,12,ASEDRAAPYEQY
TRBV5-6,TRBJ1-1,11,ASSLGRYHEAF
TRBV7-2,TRBJ2-3,12,ASSFGLNTDTQY
TRBV7-2,TRBJ1-3,13,ASSISGISGNTIY
TRBV27,TRBJ2-7,11,ASSSTGPYEQY
TRBV5-6,TRBJ2-7,12,ASSYTPGGYEQY
TRBV7-2,TRBJ2-1,11,ASSLGTANEQF
TRBV5-1,TRBJ2-5,16,ARRILALGTSVGETQY
TRBV10-3,TRBJ1-3,12,AISDSNSGNTIY
TRBV4-1,TRBJ1-3,13,ASSPAVGFGNTIY
TRBV25-1,TRBJ1-5,16,ASSGPDPGTGGFEPQH
TRBV7-2,TRBJ1-1,13,ASSLGPGKNTEAF
TRBV7-7,TRBJ2-1,11,ASSLDVSKEQF
TRBV9,TRBJ2-3,15,ASSAGTSGSGTDTQY
TRBV25-1,TRBJ2-1,14,ASSEELYSRDNEQF
TRBV15,TRBJ1-2,13,ATSRDGAGWYGYT
TRBV6-1,TRBJ2-1,13,ASSEGAPAYNEQF
TRBV27,TRBJ2-7,12,ASSLSGGTYEQY
TRBV27,TRBJ1-6,14,ASSQIPGTGLSPLH